This T cell receptor beta chain was observed in a study of technical replicates of blood from a few donors. Sequenced by immunoSEQ multiplex PCR; TCRdb stores in-frame clones only, minus some. Of roughly 62,000 clones detected, just under 90% appear once; the ten largest clones hold roughly 4.9%. In germline, CDR1 is MDHEN, CDR2 SYDVKM. Trimming cost V 4 bases and J 7 bases, with 26 bases left between them. This CDR3 is built from 17 residues. This clone was seen just once. This chain uses TRBV28 with TRBJ2-7, with a weak D call TRBD1 (5 bases). What was sequenced was PBMCs. The source of this sequence is a human donor in good health. Some clones in this sample may be carry-over from other donors' samples. The CDR3 DNA reads as TGTGCCAGCAGTTCCACGGGTCAGGGTGGCCCACTACCGGAGCAGTACTTC. This encodes CASSSTGQGGPLPEQYF.